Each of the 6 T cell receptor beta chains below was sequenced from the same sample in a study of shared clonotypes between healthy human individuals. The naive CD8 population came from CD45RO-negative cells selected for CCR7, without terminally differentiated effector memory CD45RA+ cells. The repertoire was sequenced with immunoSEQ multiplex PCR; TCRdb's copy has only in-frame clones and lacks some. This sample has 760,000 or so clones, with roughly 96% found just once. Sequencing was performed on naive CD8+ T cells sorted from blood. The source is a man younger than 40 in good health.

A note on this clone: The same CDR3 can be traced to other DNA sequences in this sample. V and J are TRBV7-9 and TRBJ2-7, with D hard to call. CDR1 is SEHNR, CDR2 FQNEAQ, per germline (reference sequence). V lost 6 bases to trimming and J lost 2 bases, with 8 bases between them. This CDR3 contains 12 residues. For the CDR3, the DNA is TGTGCCAGCAGTCCGGCGGCCTACGAGCAGTACTTC. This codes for CASSPAAYEQYF.

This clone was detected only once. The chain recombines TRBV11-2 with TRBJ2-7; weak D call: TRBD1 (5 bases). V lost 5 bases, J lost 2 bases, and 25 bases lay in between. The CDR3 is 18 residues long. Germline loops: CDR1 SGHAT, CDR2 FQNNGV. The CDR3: CASSPFWRDRQGPYEQYF. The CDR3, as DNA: TGTGCCAGCAGCCCGTTCTGGAGAGATAGGCAGGGTCCCTACGAGCAGTACTTC. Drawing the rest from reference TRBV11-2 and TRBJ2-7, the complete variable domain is EAGVAQSPRYKIIEKRQSVAFWCNPISGHATLYWYQQILGQGPKLLIQFQNNGVVDDSQLPKDRFSAERLKGVDSTLKIQPAKLEDSAVYLCASSPFWRDRQGPYEQYFGPGTRLTVT.

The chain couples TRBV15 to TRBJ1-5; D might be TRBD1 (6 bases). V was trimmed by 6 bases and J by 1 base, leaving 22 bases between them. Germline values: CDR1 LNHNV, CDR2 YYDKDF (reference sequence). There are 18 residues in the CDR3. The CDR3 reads CATRDTLIRQASNQPQHF. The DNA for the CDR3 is TGTGCCACCAGGGATACCCTCATCAGACAGGCGAGCAATCAGCCCCAGCATTTT.

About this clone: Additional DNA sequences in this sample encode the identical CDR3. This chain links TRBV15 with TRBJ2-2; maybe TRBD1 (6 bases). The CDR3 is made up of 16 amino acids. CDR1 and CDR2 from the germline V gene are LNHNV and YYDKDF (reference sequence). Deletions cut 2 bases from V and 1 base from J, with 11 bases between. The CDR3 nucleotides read TGTGCCACCAGCAGACCCGGGACACTGAACACCGGGGAGCTGTTTTTT. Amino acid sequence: CATSRPGTLNTGELFF.

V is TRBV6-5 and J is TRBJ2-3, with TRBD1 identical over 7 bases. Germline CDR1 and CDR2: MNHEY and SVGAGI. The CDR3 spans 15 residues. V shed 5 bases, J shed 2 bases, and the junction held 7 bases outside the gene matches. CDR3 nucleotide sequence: TGTGCCAGCAGTAAGCCGGGACAGCTCACAGATACGCAGTATTTT. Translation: CASSKPGQLTDTQYF.

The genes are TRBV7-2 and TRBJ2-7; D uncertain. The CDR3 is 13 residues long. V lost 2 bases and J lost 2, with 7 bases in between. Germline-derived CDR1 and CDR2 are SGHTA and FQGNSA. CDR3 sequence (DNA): TGTGCCAGCAGCTTAAGAATCCCCTACGAGCAGTACTTC. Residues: CASSLRIPYEQYF.